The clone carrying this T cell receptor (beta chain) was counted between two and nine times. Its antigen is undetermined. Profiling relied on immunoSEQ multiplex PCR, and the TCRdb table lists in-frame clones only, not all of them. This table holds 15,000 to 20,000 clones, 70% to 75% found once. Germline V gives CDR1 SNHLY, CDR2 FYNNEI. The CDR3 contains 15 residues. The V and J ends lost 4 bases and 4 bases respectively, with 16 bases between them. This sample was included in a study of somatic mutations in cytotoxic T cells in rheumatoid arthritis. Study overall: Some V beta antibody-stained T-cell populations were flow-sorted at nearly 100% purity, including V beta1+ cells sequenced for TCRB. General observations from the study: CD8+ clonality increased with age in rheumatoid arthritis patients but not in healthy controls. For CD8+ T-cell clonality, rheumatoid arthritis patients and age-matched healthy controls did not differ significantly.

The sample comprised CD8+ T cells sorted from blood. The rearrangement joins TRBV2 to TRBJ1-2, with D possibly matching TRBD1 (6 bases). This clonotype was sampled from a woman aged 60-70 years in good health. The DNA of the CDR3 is TGTGCCAGCAGTGGGGCACAGGGAGAAGGCTATGGCTACACCTTC. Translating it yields CASSGAQGEGYGYTF.